This record covers a single T cell receptor (beta chain). This clonotype appeared many times. This clone's antigen is unknown. Per-base qualities were not stored, and no clone one base away is much larger. These data belong to a study of patients and donors after allogeneic stem cell transplantation (TCRdb year 2020). V sheds 5 bases and J sheds 2 bases, leaving 20 bases between their ends. The CDR3 sequence holds 16 residues, the cysteine and phenylalanine included. Just CDR3 DNA is preserved here, 48 bases in frame from base 1. From the germline V gene, CDR1 is SQVTM and CDR2 is ANQGSEA. To prepare the library, RT-PCR was applied. Sequenced on a NextSeq 550. TCRdb reworked the public reads: Q25 trimming with fastp, MiXCR clone assembly, productive beta chains retained. Merged by CDR3 protein, the rows form single entries marked with the most common genes and DNA. The sample includes about a million distinct CDR3 sequences, with over 15% observed a single time. The ten largest account for under 6.5% of the sample.

This receptor was taken from a human donor who was either an allogeneic HSCT recipient or a stem cell or donor lymphocyte infusion donor (not recorded which). It is not recorded whose cells these are; they may come from a transplant donor. The source material was blood, either unsorted or a sorted T cell fraction (not recorded which). The rearrangement combines TRBV29-1 with TRBJ2-3, and the D gene may be TRBD2, 6 bases matching. The CDR3 has the sequence CSVLFVLVAATDTQYF. The sequenced DNA: TGCAGCGTTTTATTTGTCCTGGTAGCGGCCACAGATACGCAGTATTTT.